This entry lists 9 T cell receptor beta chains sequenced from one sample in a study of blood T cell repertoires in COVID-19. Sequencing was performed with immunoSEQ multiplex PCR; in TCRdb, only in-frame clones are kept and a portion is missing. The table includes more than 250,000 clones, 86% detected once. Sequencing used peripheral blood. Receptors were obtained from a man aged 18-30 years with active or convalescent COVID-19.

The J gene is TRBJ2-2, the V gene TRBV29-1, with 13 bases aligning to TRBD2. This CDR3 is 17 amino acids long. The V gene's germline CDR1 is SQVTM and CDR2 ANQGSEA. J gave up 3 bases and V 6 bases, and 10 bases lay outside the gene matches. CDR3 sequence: CSVGWLGTSGDTGELFF. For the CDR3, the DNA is TGCAGCGTAGGATGGTTAGGGACTAGCGGGGACACCGGGGAGCTGTTTTTT.

The CDR3 nucleotides read TGTGCCAGCAGCTCACAGGGCCACACTGAAGCTTTCTTT. Protein sequence: CASSSQGHTEAFF. The rearrangement uses TRBV7-2 and TRBJ1-1, with D perhaps matching TRBD1 (6 bases). Germline V gene sequence: CDR1 SGHTA, CDR2 FQGNSA. The CDR3 loop spans 13 amino acids. Trimming left V 4 bases short and J 3 bases short, with 9 bases between.

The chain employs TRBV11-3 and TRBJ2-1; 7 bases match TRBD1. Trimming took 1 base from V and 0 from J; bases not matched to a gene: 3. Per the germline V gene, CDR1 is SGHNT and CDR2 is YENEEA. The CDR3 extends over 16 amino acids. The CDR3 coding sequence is TGTGCCAGCAGCTTAGGACAGGGCAGCTCCTACAATGAGCAGTTCTTC. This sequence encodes CASSLGQGSSYNEQFF.

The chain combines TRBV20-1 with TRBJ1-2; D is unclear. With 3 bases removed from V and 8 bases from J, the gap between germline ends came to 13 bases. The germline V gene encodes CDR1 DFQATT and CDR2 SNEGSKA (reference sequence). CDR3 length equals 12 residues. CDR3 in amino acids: CSASAEFGGYTF. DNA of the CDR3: TGCAGTGCTAGTGCCGAGTTCGGGGGCTACACCTTC.

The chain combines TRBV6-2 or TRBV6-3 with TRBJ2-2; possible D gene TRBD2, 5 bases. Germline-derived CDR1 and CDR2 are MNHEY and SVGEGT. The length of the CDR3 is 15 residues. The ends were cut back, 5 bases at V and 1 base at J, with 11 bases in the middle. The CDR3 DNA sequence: TGTGCCAGCAGTCAGTACGGACTGAACACCGGGGAGCTGTTTTTT. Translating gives CASSQYGLNTGELFF.

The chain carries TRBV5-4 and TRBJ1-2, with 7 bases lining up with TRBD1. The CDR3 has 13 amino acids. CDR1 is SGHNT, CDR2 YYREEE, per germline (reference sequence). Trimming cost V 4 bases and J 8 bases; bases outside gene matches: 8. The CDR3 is CASSAFTGAGYTF. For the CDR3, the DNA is TGTGCCAGCAGCGCGTTCACAGGGGCGGGCTACACCTTC.

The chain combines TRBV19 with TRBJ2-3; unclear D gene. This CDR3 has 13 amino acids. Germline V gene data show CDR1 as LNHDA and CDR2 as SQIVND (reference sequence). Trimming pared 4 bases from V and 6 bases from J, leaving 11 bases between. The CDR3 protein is CASSNRLIDTQYF. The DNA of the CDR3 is TGTGCCAGTAGTAATAGACTCATCGATACGCAGTATTTT.

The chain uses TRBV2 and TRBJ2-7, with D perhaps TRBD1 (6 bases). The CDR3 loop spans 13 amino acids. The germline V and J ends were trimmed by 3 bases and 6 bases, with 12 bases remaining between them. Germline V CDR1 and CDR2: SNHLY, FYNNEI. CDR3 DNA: TGTGCCAGCAGTGACAGACAGGACGGCGAGCAGTACTTC. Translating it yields CASSDRQDGEQYF.

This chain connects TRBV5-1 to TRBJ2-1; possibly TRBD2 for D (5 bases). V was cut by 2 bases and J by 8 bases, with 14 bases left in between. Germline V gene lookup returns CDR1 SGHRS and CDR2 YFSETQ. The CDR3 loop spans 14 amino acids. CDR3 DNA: TGCGCCAGCAGCTTAAATAGCCAGAGGGATGAGCAGTTCTTC. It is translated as CASSLNSQRDEQFF.